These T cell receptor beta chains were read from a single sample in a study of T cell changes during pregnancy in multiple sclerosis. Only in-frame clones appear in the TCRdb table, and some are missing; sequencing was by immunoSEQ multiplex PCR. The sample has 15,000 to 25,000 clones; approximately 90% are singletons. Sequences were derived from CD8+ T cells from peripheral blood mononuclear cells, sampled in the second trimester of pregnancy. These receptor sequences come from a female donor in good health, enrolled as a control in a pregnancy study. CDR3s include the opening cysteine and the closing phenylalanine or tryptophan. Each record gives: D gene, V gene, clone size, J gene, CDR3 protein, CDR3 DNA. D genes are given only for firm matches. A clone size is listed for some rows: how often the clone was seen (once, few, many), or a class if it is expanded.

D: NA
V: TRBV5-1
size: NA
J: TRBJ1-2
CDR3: CASSLAGYEYGYTF
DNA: TGCGCCAGCAGCTTGGCCGGGTATGAGTATGGCTACACCTTC

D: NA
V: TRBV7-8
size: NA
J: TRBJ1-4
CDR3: CASSSSRRGATNEKLFF
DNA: TGTGCCAGCAGCTCCTCTCGTCGGGGTGCCACTAATGAAAAACTGTTTTTT

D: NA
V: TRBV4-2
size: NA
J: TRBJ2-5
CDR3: CASSHPGRGRMEETQYF
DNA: TGTGCCAGCAGCCACCCGGGAAGGGGGAGAATGGAGGAGACCCAGTACTTC

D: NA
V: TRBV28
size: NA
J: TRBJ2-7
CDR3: CASSLWTESYEQYF
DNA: TGTGCCAGCAGTTTATGGACAGAGTCGTACGAGCAGTACTTC

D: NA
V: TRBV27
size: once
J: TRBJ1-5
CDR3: CASSLSAGVSAQPQHF
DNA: TGTGCCAGCAGTTTATCGGCAGGGGTAAGCGCTCAGCCCCAGCATTTT

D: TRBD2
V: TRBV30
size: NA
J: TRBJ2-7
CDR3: CAWRWTSGTSYEQYF
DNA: TGTGCCTGGAGATGGACTAGCGGGACCTCCTACGAGCAGTACTTC

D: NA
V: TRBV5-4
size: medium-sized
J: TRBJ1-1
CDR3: CASIYGTEAFF
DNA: TGTGCCAGCATCTATGGCACTGAAGCTTTCTTT

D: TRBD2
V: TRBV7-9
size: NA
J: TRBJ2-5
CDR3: CASSGRSSGGSYQETQYF
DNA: TGTGCCAGCAGCGGACGGTCTAGCGGGGGGTCGTACCAAGAGACCCAGTACTTC

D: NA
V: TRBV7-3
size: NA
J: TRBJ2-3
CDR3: CASSLKARGDTQYF
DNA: TGTGCCAGCAGCTTAAAAGCACGAGGGGATACGCAGTATTTT

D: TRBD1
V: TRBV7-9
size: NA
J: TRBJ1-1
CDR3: CASSWGQGGPTEAFF
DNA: TGTGCCAGCAGCTGGGGACAGGGAGGTCCGACTGAAGCTTTCTTT

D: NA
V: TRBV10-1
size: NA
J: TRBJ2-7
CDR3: CASLLSYEQYF
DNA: TGCGCCAGCCTCCTGTCCTACGAGCAGTACTTC

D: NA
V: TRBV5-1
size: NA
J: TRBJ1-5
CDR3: CASSLAGDYNQPQHF
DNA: TGCGCCAGCAGCTTGGCCGGGGACTACAATCAGCCCCAGCATTTT

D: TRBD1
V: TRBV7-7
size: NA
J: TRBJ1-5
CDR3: CASSHYRGVNQPQHF
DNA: TGTGCTAGCAGCCACTACAGGGGAGTTAACCAGCCCCAGCATTTT

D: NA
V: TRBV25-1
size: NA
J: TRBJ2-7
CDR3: CASSERPPEQYF
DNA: TGTGCCAGCAGTGAGAGGCCACCCGAGCAGTACTTC

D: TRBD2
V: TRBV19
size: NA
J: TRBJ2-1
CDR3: CASSGSGSFGEQFF
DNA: TGTGCCAGTAGTGGGAGCGGGAGTTTCGGTGAGCAGTTCTTC

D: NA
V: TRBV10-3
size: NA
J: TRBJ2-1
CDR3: CAISLGAGGYEQFF
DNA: TGTGCCATCAGCCTGGGGGCGGGCGGCTATGAGCAGTTCTTC

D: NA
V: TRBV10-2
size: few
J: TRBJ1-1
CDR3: CASSVGGGTEAFF
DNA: TGCGCCAGCAGTGTGGGGGGTGGGACTGAAGCTTTCTTT

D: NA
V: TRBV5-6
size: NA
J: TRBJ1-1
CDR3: CASSLVTGNTEAFF
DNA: TGTGCCAGCAGCTTGGTTACGGGGAACACTGAAGCTTTCTTT

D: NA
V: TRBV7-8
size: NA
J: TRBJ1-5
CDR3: CASSLAGRKYSNQPQHF
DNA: TGTGCCAGCAGCTTAGCAGGGAGGAAATATAGCAATCAGCCCCAGCATTTT

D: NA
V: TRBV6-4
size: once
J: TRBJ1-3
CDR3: CASSVYEENTIYF
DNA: TGTGCCAGCAGTGTATATGAGGAAAACACCATATATTTT

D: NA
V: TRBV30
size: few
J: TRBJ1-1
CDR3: CAWSVHMNTEAFF
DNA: TGTGCCTGGAGTGTACATATGAACACTGAAGCTTTCTTT

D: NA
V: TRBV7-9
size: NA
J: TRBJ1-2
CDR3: CASRWSLYGYTF
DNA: TGTGCCAGCAGGTGGAGTCTATATGGCTACACCTTC

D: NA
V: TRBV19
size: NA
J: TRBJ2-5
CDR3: CASTRIPGSQETQYF
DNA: TGTGCCAGCACCAGGATACCAGGATCACAAGAGACCCAGTACTTC

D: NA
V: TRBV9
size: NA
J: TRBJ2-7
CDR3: CASSVGGETYEQYF
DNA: TGTGCCAGCAGCGTAGGGGGGGAGACCTACGAGCAGTACTTC

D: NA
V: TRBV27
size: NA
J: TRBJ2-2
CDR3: CASQGEFTGELFF
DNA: TGTGCCTCCCAGGGCGAGTTCACCGGGGAGCTGTTTTTT

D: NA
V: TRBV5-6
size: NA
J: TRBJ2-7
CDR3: CASSSDSLLYEQYF
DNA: TGTGCCAGCAGCTCAGACAGTTTACTATACGAGCAGTACTTC

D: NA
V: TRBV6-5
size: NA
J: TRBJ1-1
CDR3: CASSTVVNTEAFF
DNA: TGTGCCAGCAGCACGGTGGTGAACACTGAAGCTTTCTTT

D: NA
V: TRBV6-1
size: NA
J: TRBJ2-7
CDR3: CASSESAYEQYF
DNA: TGTGCCAGCAGTGAATCGGCCTACGAGCAGTACTTC

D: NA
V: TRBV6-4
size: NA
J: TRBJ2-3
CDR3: CASSVASGTDTQYF
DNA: TGTGCCAGCAGTGTGGCTAGCGGCACAGATACGCAGTATTTT

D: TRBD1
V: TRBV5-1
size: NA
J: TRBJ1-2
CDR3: CASSPGQGRAYGYTF
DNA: TGCGCCAGCAGCCCTGGACAGGGTCGGGCCTATGGCTACACCTTC

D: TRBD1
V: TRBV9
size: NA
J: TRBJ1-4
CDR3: CASGAGGEEKLFF
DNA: TGTGCCAGCGGGGCAGGGGGCGAGGAAAAACTGTTTTTT

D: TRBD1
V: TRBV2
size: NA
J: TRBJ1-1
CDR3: CASSKQGQKKAFF
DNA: TGTGCCAGCAGTAAACAGGGACAGAAGAAAGCTTTCTTT

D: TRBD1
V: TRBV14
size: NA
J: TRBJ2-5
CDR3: CASSQEAFRGTYQETQYF
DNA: TGTGCCAGCAGCCAAGAAGCCTTCAGGGGGACGTACCAAGAGACCCAGTACTTC

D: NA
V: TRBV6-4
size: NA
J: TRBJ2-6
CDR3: CASSETAPSGANVLTF
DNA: TGTGCCAGCAGCGAGACAGCCCCCTCTGGGGCCAACGTCCTGACTTTC

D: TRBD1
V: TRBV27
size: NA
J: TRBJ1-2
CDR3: CASSLRRDRVYGYTF
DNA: TGTGCCAGCAGTTTAAGGAGGGACAGAGTCTATGGCTACACCTTC

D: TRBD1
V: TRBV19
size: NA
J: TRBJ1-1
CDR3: CASRRQGPNTEAFF
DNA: TGTGCCAGTAGGCGACAGGGCCCGAACACTGAAGCTTTCTTT

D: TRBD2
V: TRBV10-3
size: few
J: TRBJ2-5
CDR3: CATYSGSFFETQYF
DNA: TGTGCCACCTATAGCGGGAGCTTTTTTGAGACCCAGTACTTC

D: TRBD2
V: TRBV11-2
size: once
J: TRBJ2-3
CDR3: CASSLAGGGVDTQYF
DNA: TGTGCCAGCAGCTTAGCCGGGGGGGGCGTAGATACGCAGTATTTT

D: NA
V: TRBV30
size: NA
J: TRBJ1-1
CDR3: CAWAAFLNTEAFF
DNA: TGTGCCTGGGCCGCGTTTTTGAACACTGAAGCTTTCTTT

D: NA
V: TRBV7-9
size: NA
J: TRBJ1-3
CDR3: CASSGGPGSSGNTIYF
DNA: TGTGCCAGCAGCGGAGGTCCGGGAAGCTCTGGAAACACCATATATTTT

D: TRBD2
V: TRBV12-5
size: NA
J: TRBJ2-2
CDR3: CASGFSSGSKTGELFF
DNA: TGTGCTAGTGGTTTCTCGAGCGGGAGTAAAACCGGGGAGCTGTTTTTT

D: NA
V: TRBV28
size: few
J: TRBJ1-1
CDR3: CASEGLGEDEAFF
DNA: TGTGCCAGCGAGGGATTGGGGGAGGATGAAGCTTTCTTT

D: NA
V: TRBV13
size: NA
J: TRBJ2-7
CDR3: CASSIGLRTVGFEQYF
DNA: TGTGCCAGCAGTATCGGACTTCGGACGGTGGGGTTCGAGCAGTACTTC

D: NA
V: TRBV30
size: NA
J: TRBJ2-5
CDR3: CAWTVGAGMETQYF
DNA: TGTGCCTGGACCGTGGGGGCAGGGATGGAGACCCAGTACTTC

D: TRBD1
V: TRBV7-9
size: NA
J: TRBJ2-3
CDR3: CASSAGTGDTDTQYF
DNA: TGTGCCAGCAGTGCCGGGACAGGGGACACAGATACGCAGTATTTT

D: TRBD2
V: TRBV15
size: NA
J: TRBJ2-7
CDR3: CATSYDRGAYEQYF
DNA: TGTGCCACCAGCTACGACCGGGGGGCCTACGAGCAGTACTTC

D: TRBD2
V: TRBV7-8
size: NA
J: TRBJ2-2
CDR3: CASSLARSSGGTGELFF
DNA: TGTGCCAGCAGCTTAGCGAGGTCTAGCGGGGGAACCGGGGAGCTGTTTTTT

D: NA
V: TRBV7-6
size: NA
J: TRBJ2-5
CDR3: CASSPAGRNQETQYF
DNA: TGTGCCAGCAGCCCCGCGGGCCGCAACCAAGAGACCCAGTACTTC

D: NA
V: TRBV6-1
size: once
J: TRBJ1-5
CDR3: CASSEVRGGRMESQHF
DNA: TGTGCCAGCAGTGAAGTACGGGGGGGGAGGATGGAGTCCCAGCATTTT

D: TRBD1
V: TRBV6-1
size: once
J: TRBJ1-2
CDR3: CASSEIFQGAPWDYGYTF
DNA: TGTGCCAGCAGTGAAATTTTTCAGGGGGCCCCTTGGGACTATGGCTACACCTTC

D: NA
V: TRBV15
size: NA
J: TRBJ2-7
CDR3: CATSREGEESGEQYF
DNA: TGTGCCACCAGCAGAGAAGGGGAGGAGTCAGGGGAGCAGTACTTC

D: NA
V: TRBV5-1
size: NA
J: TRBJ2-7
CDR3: CASSLDWTLSLSYEQYF
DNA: TGCGCCAGCAGCTTAGACTGGACACTTAGCCTCTCCTACGAGCAGTACTTC

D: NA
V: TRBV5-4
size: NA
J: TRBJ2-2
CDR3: CASSLVADLNTGELFF
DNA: TGTGCCAGCAGCTTGGTGGCTGATCTTAACACCGGGGAGCTGTTTTTT

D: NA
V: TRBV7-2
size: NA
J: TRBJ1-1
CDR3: CASSFVQANTEAFF
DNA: TGTGCCAGCAGCTTCGTACAGGCGAACACTGAAGCTTTCTTT

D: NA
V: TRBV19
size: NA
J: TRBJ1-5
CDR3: CASSGGYSQPQHF
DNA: TGTGCCAGTAGTGGAGGGTATAGTCAGCCCCAGCATTTT

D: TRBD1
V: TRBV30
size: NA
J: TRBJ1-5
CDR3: CAWSEGQGRQPQHF
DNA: TGTGCCTGGAGTGAGGGACAGGGGCGCCAGCCCCAGCATTTT

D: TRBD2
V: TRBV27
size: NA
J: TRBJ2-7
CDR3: CASTPRAGAYEQYF
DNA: TGTGCCAGCACCCCCCGAGCGGGGGCCTACGAGCAGTACTTC